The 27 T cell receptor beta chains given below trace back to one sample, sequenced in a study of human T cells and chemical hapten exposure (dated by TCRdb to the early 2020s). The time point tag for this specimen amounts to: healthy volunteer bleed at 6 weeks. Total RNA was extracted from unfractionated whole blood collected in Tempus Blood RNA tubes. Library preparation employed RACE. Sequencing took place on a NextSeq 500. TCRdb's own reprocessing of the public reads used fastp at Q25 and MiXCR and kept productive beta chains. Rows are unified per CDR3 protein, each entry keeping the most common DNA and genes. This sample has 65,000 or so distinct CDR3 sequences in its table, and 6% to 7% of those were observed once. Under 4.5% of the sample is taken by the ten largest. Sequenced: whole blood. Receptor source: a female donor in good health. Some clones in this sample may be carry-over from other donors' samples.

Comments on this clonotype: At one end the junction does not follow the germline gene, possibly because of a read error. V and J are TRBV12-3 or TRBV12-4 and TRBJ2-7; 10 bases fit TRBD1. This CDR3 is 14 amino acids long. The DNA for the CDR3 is TGTGCCAGCGTCCCGGGACAGGGGTCCTACGAGCAGCACTTC. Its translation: CASVPGQGSYEQHF.

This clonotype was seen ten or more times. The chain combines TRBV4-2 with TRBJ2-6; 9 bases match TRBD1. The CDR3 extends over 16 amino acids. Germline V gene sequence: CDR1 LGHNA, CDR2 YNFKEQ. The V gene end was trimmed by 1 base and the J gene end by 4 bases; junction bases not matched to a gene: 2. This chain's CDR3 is CASSQGDRAGANVLTF. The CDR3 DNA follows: TGTGCCAGCAGCCAAGGGGACAGGGCCGGGGCCAACGTCCTGACTTTC.

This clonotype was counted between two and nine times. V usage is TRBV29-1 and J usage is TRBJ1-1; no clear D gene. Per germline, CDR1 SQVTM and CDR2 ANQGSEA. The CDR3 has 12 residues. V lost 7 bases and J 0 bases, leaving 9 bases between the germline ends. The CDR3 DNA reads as TGCAGCGCCCGCGACCTGAACACTGAAGCTTTCTTT. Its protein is CSARDLNTEAFF.

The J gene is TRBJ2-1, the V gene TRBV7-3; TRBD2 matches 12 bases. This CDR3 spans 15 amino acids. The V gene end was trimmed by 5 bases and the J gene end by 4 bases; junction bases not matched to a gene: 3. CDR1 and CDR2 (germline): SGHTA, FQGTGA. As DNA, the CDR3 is TGTGCCAGCAGCACCGGGACTAGCGGGTACAATGAGCAGTTCTTC. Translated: CASSTGTSGYNEQFF.

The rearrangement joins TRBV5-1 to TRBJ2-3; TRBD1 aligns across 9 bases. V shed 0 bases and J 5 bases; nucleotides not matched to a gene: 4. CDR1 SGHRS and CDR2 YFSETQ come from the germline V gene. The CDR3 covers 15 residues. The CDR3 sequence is CASSLGDREGDTQYF. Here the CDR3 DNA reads TGCGCCAGCAGCTTGGGGGACAGGGAAGGAGATACGCAGTATTTT.

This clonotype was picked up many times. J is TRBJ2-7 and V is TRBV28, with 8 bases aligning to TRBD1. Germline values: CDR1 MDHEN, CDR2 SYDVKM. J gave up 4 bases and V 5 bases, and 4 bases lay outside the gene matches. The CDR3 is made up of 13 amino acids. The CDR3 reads CASSRGQGYEQYF. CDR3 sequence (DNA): TGTGCCAGCAGTAGAGGACAGGGATACGAGCAGTACTTC.

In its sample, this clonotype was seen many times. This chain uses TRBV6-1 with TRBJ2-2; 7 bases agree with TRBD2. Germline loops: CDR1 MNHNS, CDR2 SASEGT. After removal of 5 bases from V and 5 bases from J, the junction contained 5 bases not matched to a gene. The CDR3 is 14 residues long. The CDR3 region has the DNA TGTGCCAGCAGTCCCGGACTAGAGACCGGGGAGCTGTTTTTT. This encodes CASSPGLETGELFF.

The CDR3 here is CASTIIPGDQPQHF. The CDR3 region has the DNA TGTGCCAGCACCATAATCCCAGGGGACCAGCCCCAGCATTTT. The chain couples TRBV14 to TRBJ1-5, with a tentative D call TRBD1 (6 bases). Germline assignment: CDR1 SGHDN and CDR2 FVKESK. The CDR3 contains 14 residues. V lost 7 bases and J lost 7, with 17 bases in between.

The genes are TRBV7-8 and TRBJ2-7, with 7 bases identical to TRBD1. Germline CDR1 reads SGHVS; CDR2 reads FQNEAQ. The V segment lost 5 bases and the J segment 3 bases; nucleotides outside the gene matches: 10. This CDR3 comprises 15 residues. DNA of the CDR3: TGTGCCAGCAGCCCAAAGGGACAGCAAAACTACGAGCAGTACTTC. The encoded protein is CASSPKGQQNYEQYF.

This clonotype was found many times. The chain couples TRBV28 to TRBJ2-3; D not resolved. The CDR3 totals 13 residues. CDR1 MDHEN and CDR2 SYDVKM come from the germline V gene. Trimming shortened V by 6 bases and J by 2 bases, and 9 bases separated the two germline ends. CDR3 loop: CASRPLSTDTQYF. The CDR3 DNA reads TGTGCCAGCAGACCACTTTCCACAGATACGCAGTATTTT.

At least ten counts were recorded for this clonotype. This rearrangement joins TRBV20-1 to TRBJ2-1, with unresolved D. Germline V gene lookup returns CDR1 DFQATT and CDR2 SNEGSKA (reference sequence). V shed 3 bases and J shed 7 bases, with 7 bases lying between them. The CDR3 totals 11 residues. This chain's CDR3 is CSASSRNEQFF. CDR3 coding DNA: TGCAGTGCTAGTTCTCGTAATGAGCAGTTCTTC.

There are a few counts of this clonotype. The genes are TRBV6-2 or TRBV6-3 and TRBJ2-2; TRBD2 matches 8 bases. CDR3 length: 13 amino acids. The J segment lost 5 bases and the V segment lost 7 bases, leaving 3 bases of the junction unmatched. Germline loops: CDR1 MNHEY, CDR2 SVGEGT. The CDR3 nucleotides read TGTGCCAGCATAAGCGGGAGTACCGGGGAGCTGTTTTTT. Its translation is CASISGSTGELFF.

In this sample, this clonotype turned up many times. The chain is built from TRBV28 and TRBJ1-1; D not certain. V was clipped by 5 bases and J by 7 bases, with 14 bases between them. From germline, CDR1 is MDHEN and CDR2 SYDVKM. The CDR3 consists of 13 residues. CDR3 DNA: TGTGCCAGCAGTGCAATCGACGGTAATGAAGCTTTCTTT. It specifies CASSAIDGNEAFF.

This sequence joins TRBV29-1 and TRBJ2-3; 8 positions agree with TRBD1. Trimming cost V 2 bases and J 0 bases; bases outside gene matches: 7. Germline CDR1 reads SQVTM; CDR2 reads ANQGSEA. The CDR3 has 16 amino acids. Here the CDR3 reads CSVEWPGGPSTDTQYF. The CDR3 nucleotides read TGCAGCGTTGAATGGCCAGGGGGCCCTAGCACAGATACGCAGTATTTT.

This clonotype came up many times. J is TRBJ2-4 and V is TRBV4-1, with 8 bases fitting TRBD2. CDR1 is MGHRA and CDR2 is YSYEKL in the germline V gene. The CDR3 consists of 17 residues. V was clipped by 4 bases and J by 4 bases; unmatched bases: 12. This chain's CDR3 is CASSRQLAEGGKNIQYF. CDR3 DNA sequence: TGCGCCAGCAGCCGACAACTAGCGGAGGGGGGGAAAAACATTCAGTACTTC.

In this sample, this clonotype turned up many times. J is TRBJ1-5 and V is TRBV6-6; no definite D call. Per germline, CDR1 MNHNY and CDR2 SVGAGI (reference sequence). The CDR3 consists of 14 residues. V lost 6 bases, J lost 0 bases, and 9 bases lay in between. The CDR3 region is CASRPNYSNQPQHF. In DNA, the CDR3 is TGTGCCAGCAGGCCTAATTATAGCAATCAGCCCCAGCATTTT.

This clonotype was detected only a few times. The CDR3 DNA sequence: TGTGCCAGCAGTTTGGGACAGGGTCAGACCCAGTACTTC. Amino acids: CASSLGQGQTQYF. The chain uses TRBV28 and TRBJ2-5; 9 bases map to TRBD1. Unmatched junction bases numbered 2, after V lost 3 bases and J lost 6 bases. The germline gives CDR1 MDHEN, CDR2 SYDVKM. The CDR3 is 13 residues long. The variable domain in full, completed from reference TRBV28 and TRBJ2-5, reads DVKVTQSSRYLVKRTGEKVFLECVQDMDHENMFWYRQDPGLGLRLIYFSYDVKMKEKGDIPEGYSVSREKKERFSLILESASTNQTSMYLCASSLGQGQTQYFGPGTRLLVL.

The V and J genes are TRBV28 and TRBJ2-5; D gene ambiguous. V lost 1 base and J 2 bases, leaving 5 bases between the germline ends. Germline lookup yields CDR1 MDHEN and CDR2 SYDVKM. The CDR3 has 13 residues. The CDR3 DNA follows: TGTGCCAGCAGTTTATCCCAGCAAGAGACCCAGTACTTC. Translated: CASSLSQQETQYF.

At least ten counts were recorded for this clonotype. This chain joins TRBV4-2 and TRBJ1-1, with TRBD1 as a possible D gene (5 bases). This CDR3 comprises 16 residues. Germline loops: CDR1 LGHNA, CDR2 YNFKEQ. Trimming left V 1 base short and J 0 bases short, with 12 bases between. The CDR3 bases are TGTGCCAGCAGCCAAGCTCAAGGGGTGTTGAACACTGAAGCTTTCTTT. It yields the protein CASSQAQGVLNTEAFF.

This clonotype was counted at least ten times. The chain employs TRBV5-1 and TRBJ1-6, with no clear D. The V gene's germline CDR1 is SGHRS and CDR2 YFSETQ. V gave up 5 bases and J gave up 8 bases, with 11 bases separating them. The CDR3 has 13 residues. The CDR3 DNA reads TGCGCCAGCAGTTCGGGTCGGGATTCACCCCTCCACTTT. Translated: CASSSGRDSPLHF.

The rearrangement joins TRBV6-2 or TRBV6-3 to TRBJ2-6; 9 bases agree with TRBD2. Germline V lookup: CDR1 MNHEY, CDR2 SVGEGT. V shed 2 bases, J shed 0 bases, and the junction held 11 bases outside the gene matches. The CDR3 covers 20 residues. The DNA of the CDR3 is TGTGCCAGCAGTTACGAGTTGCGGGAGGGATTCTACTCTGGGGCCAACGTCCTGACTTTC. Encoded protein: CASSYELREGFYSGANVLTF.

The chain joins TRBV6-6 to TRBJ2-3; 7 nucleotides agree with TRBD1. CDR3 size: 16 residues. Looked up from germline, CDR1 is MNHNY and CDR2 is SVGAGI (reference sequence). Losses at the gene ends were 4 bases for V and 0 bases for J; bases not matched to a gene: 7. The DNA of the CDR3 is TGTGCCAGCAGTTCTCTGGGGACAGCTAGCACAGATACGCAGTATTTT. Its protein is CASSSLGTASTDTQYF.

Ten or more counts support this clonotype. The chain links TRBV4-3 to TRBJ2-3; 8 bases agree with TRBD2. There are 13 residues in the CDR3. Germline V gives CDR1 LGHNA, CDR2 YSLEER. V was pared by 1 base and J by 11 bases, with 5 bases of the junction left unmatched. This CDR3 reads CASSQAEREKQYF. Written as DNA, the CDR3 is TGCGCCAGCAGCCAAGCCGAGCGGGAGAAGCAGTATTTT.

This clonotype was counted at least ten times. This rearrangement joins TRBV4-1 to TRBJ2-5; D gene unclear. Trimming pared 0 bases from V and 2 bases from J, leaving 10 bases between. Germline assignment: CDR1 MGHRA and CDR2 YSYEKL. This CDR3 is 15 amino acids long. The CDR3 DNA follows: TGCGCCAGCAGCCAAGATAGGCCTTTTCAAGAGACCCAGTACTTC. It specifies CASSQDRPFQETQYF.

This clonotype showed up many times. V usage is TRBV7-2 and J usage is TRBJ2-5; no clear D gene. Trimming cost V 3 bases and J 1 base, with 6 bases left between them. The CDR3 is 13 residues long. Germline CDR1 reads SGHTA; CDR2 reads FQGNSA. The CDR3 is CASSLRIQETQYF. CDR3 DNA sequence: TGTGCCAGCAGCTTGAGGATCCAAGAGACCCAGTACTTC. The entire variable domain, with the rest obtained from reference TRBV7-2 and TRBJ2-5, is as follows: GAGVSQSPSNKVTEKGKDVELRCDPISGHTALYWYRQSLGQGLEFLIYFQGNSAPDKSGLPSDRFSAERTGGSVSTLTIQRTQQEDSAVYLCASSLRIQETQYFGPGTRLLVL.

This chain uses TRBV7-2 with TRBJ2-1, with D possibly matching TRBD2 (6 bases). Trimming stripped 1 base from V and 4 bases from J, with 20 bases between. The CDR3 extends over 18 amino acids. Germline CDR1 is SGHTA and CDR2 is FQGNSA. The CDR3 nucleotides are TGTGCCAGCAGCTTAGGATCATATAGCGGAGCGATTTACAATGAGCAGTTCTTC. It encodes CASSLGSYSGAIYNEQFF.

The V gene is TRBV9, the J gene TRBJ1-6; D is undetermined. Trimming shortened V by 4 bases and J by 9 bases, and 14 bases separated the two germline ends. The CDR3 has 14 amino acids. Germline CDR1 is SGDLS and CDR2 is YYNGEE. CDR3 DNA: TGTGCCAGCAGCCTCTCTCCCGGCGGTTCACCCCTCCACTTT. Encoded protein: CASSLSPGGSPLHF.